These 15 T cell receptor beta chains were all obtained from the same sample, sequenced in a study of cytomegalovirus exposure and HLA in healthy donors. Both 60 Vbeta primers and 13 Jbeta primers went into the PCR. Here immunoSEQ multiplex PCR was the method, and the copy in TCRdb shows in-frame clones only, minus some. The table records roughly 65,000 clones, approximately 64% of them present only once. The sample was PBMCs. The origin of the receptors is a man aged 35-49 years in good health and CMV-seropositive.

V is TRBV10-3 and J is TRBJ2-1; 14 bases agree with TRBD2. This CDR3 contains 18 residues. CDR1 and CDR2 from the germline V gene are ENHRY and SYGVKD. Trimming cost V 5 bases and J 4 bases; bases outside gene matches: 10. The DNA for the CDR3 is TGTGCCATCAGTTCCGGGACTAGCGGGAGAGTGGGTTACAATGAGCAGTTCTTC. Amino acid sequence: CAISSGTSGRVGYNEQFF.

This clone was recorded only once. DNA of the CDR3: TGTGCCAGCGCCACAGGGGACCCTCCCAATCAGCCCCAGCATTTT. Its protein is CASATGDPPNQPQHF. The genes are TRBV6-5 and TRBJ1-5; 7 positions agree with TRBD1. Germline-derived CDR1 and CDR2 are MNHEY and SVGAGI. This CDR3 region has 15 residues. The V and J ends lost 8 bases and 3 bases, in that order; junction bases with no gene match: 10.

The chain couples TRBV2 to TRBJ1-5; no definite D call. V shed 7 bases and J shed 4 bases, with 11 bases lying between them. This CDR3 spans 13 amino acids. The germline V gene encodes CDR1 SNHLY and CDR2 FYNNEI. The CDR3 region is CASMAAPNQPQHF. In DNA, the CDR3 is TGTGCCAGCATGGCGGCACCTAATCAGCCCCAGCATTTT.

The gene calls are TRBV5-5 and TRBJ1-2; TRBD1 agrees at 10 bases. CDR1 SGHKS and CDR2 YYEKEE come from the germline V gene (reference sequence). Losses at the gene ends were 4 bases for V and 6 bases for J; bases not matched to a gene: 15. The CDR3 runs 17 residues. The CDR3 DNA sequence: TGTGCCAGCAGCCGTTGGACAGGGGGAATCCCGGGTGATGGCTACACCTTC. Translating gives CASSRWTGGIPGDGYTF. Supplemented by reference TRBV5-5 and TRBJ1-2, the full variable domain reads DAGVTQSPTHLIKTRGQQVTLRCSPISGHKSVSWYQQVLGQGPQFIFQYYEKEERGRGNFPDRFSARQFPNYSSELNVNALLLGDSALYLCASSRWTGGIPGDGYTFGSGTRLTVV.

Written as DNA, the CDR3 is TGTGCCAGCAGCCAGACAGGGGCCCAGAACACTGAAGCTTTCTTT. The encoded protein is CASSQTGAQNTEAFF. The chain has TRBV11-2 and TRBJ1-1; 8 positions match TRBD1. The CDR3 spans 15 residues. CDR1 is SGHAT, CDR2 FQNNGV, per germline. The ends lost 5 bases at V and 1 base at J; junction bases unmatched: 6.

The CDR3 protein is CASARTSGNTGELFF. The CDR3 coding sequence is TGTGCCAGCGCTCGGACTAGCGGGAACACCGGGGAGCTGTTTTTT. The V call is TRBV7-2, the J call TRBJ2-2; TRBD2 aligns across 10 bases. The CDR3 is 15 amino acids. Germline V gives CDR1 SGHTA, CDR2 FQGNSA. Trimming removed 8 bases from V and 1 base from J; junction bases left unmatched: 4.

CDR3 loop: CASMRTPHTGELFF. CDR3 sequence (DNA): TGTGCCAGCATGAGGACACCGCACACCGGGGAGCTGTTTTTT. This chain links TRBV9 with TRBJ2-2; D possibly corresponds to TRBD1 (5 bases). The CDR3 is 14 residues long. The V end lost 6 bases, the J end lost 3 bases, and 12 bases lay between the germline ends. Germline assignment: CDR1 SGDLS and CDR2 YYNGEE. Based on the CDR3 plus reference TRBV9 and TRBJ2-2, the full variable domain is DSGVTQTPKHLITATGQRVTLRCSPRSGDLSVYWYQQSLDQGLQFLIQYYNGEERAKGNILERFSAQQFPDLHSELNLSSLELGDSALYFCASMRTPHTGELFFGEGSRLTVL.

The V gene is TRBV9, the J gene TRBJ1-1; 7 nucleotides match TRBD1. Trimming removed 0 bases from V and 4 bases from J; junction bases left unmatched: 12. Germline CDR1 SGDLS, CDR2 YYNGEE. This CDR3 comprises 17 residues. The CDR3 is CASSVESRGLFGTEAFF. In DNA, the CDR3 is TGTGCCAGCAGCGTAGAGTCGAGGGGGCTATTCGGCACTGAAGCTTTCTTT.

This chain joins TRBV6-1 and TRBJ1-2, with a possible D match to TRBD1 (5 bases). V was cut by 2 bases and J by 3 bases, with 10 bases left in between. The CDR3 is 14 residues long. Germline V gene lookup returns CDR1 MNHNS and CDR2 SASEGT. In DNA form, the CDR3 reads TGTGCCAGCAGTGAAAGGGGTATGGACTATGGCTACACCTTC. As protein: CASSERGMDYGYTF.

The rearrangement links TRBV2 to TRBJ1-4, with 9 bases that match TRBD1. Looked up from germline, CDR1 is SNHLY and CDR2 is FYNNEI. V lost 4 bases and J lost 6; bases outside the gene matches: 3. This CDR3 contains 14 residues. CDR3 protein: CASSVRDRDEKLFF. The CDR3 nucleotides read TGTGCCAGCAGTGTACGGGACAGGGATGAAAAACTGTTTTTT.

The CDR3 DNA reads as TGTGCCATTCTGGACACCAGGAAGACCAATGAGCAGTTCTTC. Its protein is CAILDTRKTNEQFF. The chain joins TRBV10-3 to TRBJ2-1; D possibly corresponds to TRBD1 (5 bases). Germline values: CDR1 ENHRY, CDR2 SYGVKD. This CDR3 is built from 14 residues. V was pared by 9 bases and J by 6 bases, with 18 bases between.

This clone was counted only a few times. The chain recombines TRBV6-1 with TRBJ2-2; TRBD2 agrees at 16 bases. Germline CDR1 is MNHNS and CDR2 is SASEGT. The CDR3 covers 19 residues. After removal of 2 bases from V and 6 bases from J, the junction contained 9 bases not matched to a gene. The CDR3 DNA is TGTGCCAGCAGTGAACCGGGACTAGCGGGGGGGCCTGGTCCCGGGGAGCTGTTTTTT. Residues: CASSEPGLAGGPGPGELFF.

The sample holds a few counts of this clone. The chain employs TRBV2 and TRBJ1-3, with D perhaps matching TRBD1 (6 bases). Germline CDR1 is SNHLY and CDR2 is FYNNEI. The CDR3 sequence is 13 residues long. Trimming left V 6 bases short and J 10 bases short, with 16 bases between. The CDR3 region is CASRGTFMGTIYF. The CDR3 DNA follows: TGTGCCAGCAGAGGGACATTCATGGGGACCATATATTTT.

This clone was counted only a few times. The chain has TRBV25-1 and TRBJ2-3; D remains ambiguous. V lost 3 bases to trimming and J lost 0 bases, with 10 bases between them. Per germline, CDR1 MGHDK and CDR2 SYGVNS. There are 15 residues in the CDR3. The CDR3 bases are TGTGCCAGCAGTGATTCCTCTTCTAGCACAGATACGCAGTATTTT. Its translation: CASSDSSSSTDTQYF.

The chain combines TRBV10-2 with TRBJ2-7, with D unresolved. The CDR3 consists of 12 residues. The V and J ends lost 0 bases and 7 bases respectively, with 7 bases between them. CDR1 and CDR2 from the germline V gene are WSHSY and SAAADI. CDR3 nucleotides: TGCGCCAGCAGTGAGTCGAGAGGAGAGCAGTACTTC. This gives the protein CASSESRGEQYF.